This TCR beta chain was recorded in a study of regulatory T cells in long-lasting Graves disease. Broader study findings: Persistent patients shared more public clonotypes (fewer than 3,000) than newly diagnosed patients (approximately 960). Persistent Graves' patients showed reduced TCR diversity versus newly diagnosed patients.

This sample's time point: newly diagnosed GD, antithyroid drugs for less than 3 months. With RNA extracted from PBMCs as input, the TCR library was made. Under American Thyroid Association guidelines, Graves' disease was diagnosed. Arm-PCR of CDR3 regions with iRepertoire HTBI primers generated TCR beta libraries. TCRdb re-called the multiplex PCR reads with MiXCR, one entry per CDR3 protein. The sample records about 240,000 distinct CDR3 sequences, about 19% being singletons. This clonotype turned up a few times. Its matching antigen is unknown. The sequencing here drew on peripheral blood mononuclear cells (PBMCs), taken at new diagnosis, from a patient treated with antithyroid drugs. The origin of this receptor is a female donor with Graves disease.

The CDR3 DNA is TGCGCCAGCTCCTACGGCAGGGTTGGATCAGCTTTCTTT. Its protein is CASSYGRVGSAFF. The chain combines TRBV4-1 with TRBJ1-1, with a possible D match to TRBD1 (5 bases). CDR3 size: 13 residues. V lost 8 bases to trimming and J lost 10 bases, with 20 bases between them. The germline V gene encodes CDR1 MGHRA and CDR2 YSYEKL.